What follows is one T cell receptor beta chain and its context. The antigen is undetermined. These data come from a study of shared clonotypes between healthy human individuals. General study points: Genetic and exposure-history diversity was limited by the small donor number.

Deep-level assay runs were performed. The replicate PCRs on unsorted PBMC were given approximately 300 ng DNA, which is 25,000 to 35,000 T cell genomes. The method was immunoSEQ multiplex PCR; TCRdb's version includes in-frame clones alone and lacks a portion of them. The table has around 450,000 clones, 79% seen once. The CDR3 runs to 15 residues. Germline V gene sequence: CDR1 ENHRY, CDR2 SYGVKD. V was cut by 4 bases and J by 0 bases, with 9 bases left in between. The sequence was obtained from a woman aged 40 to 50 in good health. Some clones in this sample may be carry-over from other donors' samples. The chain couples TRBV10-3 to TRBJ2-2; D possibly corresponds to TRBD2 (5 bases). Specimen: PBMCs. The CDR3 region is CAISGPGSNTGELFF. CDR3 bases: TGTGCCATCAGTGGGCCGGGATCGAACACCGGGGAGCTGTTTTTT.